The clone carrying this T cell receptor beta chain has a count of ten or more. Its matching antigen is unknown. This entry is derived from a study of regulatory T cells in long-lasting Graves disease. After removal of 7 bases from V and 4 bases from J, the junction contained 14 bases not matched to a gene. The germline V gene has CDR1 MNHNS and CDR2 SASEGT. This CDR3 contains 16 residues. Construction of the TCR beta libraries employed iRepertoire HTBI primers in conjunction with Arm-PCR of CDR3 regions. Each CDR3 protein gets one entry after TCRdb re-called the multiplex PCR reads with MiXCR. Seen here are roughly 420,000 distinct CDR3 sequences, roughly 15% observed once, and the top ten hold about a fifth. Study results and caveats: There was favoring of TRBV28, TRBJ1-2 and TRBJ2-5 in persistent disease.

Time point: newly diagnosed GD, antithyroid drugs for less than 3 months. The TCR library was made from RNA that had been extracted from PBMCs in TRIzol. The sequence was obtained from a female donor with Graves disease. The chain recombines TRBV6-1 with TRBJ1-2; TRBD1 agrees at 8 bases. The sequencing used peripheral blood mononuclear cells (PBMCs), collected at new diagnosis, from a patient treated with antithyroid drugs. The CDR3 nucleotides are TGTGCCAGCACTCTGGACAGGGCGCCGGGGATCTATGGCTACACCTTC. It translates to CASTLDRAPGIYGYTF.